This T cell receptor beta chain was sequenced in a study of blood T cells in healthy people across ages. Study-level points and caveats: Whereas aged donors had fewer naive CD4+ cells, long-lived donors had more of them and higher diversity.

There are a few counts of this clonotype. What it binds is unknown. Sample-barcoded 5' priming and a J-beta primer mix drove a second PCR of roughly 7 to 11 cycles. TCRdb analysed the 5' RACE reads with MiXCR anew, one entry per CDR3 protein. The sample records about 1.6 million distinct CDR3 sequences, almost 35% being singletons. Donors were healthy Caucasian individuals from Russia aged about 6 to 90. The CDR3 is 17 residues long. Trimming removed 4 bases from V and 0 bases from J; junction bases left unmatched: 7. Germline V gene sequence: CDR1 DFQATT, CDR2 SNEGSKA (reference sequence). The V gene is TRBV20-1, the J gene TRBJ2-3; 13 positions match TRBD2. Material: blood. The clonotype comes from a woman aged 25 to 39 in good health. The CDR3 sequence is CSATGLAGPRSTDTQYF. The CDR3 bases are TGCAGTGCTACGGGACTAGCGGGACCCCGGAGCACAGATACGCAGTATTTT.